These 3 T cell receptor beta chains originate from one sample sequenced in a study of blood T cell repertoires in COVID-19. Profiled with immunoSEQ multiplex PCR; TCRdb holds only in-frame clones, not every one. Counted here are about 130,000 clones, more than 70% occurring once; the ten biggest clones make up around 1.9%. Sequencing used peripheral blood. Receptors were obtained from a man aged 70-80 years with acute or convalescent COVID-19.

V usage is TRBV5-1 and J usage is TRBJ2-7, with D possibly matching TRBD1 (5 bases). The ends were cut back, 0 bases at V and 4 bases at J, with 11 bases in the middle. From germline, CDR1 is SGHRS and CDR2 YFSETQ. CDR3 length equals 14 residues. CDR3 sequence: CASSLGQQPYEQYF. In DNA form, the CDR3 reads TGCGCCAGCAGCTTGGGACAGCAGCCGTACGAGCAGTACTTC.

This rearrangement joins TRBV2 to TRBJ1-1; no reliable D call. Trimming removed 3 bases at V and 0 bases at J, with 5 bases between. Germline V gene sequence: CDR1 SNHLY, CDR2 FYNNEI. CDR3 length: 13 residues. The DNA of the CDR3 is TGTGCCAGCAGTGAGTTCATGAACACTGAAGCTTTCTTT. Protein product: CASSEFMNTEAFF.

The chain employs TRBV29-1 and TRBJ2-4, with 9 bases fitting TRBD2. V trimming: 4 bases; J trimming: 3 bases; junction bases outside the gene matches: 1. The CDR3 covers 13 residues. Per the germline V gene, CDR1 is SQVTM and CDR2 is ANQGSEA. The CDR3 sequence is CSVVLAGKNIQYF. Written as DNA, the CDR3 is TGCAGCGTTGTACTAGCGGGCAAAAACATTCAGTACTTC.